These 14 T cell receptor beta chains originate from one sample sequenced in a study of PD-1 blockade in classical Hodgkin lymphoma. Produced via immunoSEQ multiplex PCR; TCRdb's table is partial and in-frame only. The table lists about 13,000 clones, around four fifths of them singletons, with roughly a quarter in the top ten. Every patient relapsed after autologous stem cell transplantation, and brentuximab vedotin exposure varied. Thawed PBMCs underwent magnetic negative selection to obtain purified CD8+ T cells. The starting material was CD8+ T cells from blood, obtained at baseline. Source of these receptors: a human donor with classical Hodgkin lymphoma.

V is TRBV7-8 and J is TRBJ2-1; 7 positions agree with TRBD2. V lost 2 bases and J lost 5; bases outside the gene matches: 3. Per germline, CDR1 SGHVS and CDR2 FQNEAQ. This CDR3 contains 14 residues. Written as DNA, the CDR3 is TGTGCCAGCAGCTTACCGGGGGGTGACAATGAGCAGTTCTTC. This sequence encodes CASSLPGGDNEQFF.

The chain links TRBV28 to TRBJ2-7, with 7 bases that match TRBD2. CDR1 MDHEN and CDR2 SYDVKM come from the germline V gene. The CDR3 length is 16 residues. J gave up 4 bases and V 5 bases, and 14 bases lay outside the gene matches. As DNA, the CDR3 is TGTGCCAGCAGTCTACGCCTGGGAGGGGTAGGTTACGAGCAGTACTTC. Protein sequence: CASSLRLGGVGYEQYF.

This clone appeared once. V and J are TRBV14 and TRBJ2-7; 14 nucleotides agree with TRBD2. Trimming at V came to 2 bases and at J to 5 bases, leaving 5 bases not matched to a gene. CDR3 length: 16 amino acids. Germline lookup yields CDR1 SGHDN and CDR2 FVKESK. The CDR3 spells CASSQRTSGGKNEQYF. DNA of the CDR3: TGTGCCAGCAGCCAACGGACTAGCGGGGGGAAAAACGAGCAGTACTTC.

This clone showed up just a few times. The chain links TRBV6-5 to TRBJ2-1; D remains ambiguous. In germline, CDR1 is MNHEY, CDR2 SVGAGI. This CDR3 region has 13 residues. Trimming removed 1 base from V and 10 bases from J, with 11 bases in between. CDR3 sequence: CASSYLGAGEQFF. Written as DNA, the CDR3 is TGTGCCAGCAGTTACTTAGGTGCTGGGGAGCAGTTCTTC.

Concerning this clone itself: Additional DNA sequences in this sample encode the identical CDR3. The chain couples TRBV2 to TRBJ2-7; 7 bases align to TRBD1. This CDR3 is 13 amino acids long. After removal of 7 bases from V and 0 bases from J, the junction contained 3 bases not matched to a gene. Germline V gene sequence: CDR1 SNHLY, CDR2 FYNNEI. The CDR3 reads CASTRDSSYEQYF. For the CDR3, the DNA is TGTGCCAGCACCCGGGACAGCTCCTACGAGCAGTACTTC.

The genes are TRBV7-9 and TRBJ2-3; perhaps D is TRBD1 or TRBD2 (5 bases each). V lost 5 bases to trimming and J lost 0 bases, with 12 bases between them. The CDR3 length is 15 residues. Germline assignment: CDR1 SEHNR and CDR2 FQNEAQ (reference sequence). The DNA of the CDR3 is TGTGCCAGCAGCCCCGGGACGGTGAGCACAGATACGCAGTATTTT. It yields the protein CASSPGTVSTDTQYF.

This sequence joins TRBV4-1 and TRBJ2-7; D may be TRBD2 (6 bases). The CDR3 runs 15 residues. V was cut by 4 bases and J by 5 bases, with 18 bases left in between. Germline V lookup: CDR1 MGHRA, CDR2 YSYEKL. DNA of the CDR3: TGCGCCAGCAGCCGCGGGGACTCCCCGGATCACGAGCAGTACTTC. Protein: CASSRGDSPDHEQYF.

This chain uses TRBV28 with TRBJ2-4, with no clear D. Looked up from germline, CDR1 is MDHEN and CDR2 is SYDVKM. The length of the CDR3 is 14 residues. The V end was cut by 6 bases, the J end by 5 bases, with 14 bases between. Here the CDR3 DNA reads TGTGCCAGCAGCCCACTGGGGTTGGAAAACATTCAGTACTTC. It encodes CASSPLGLENIQYF.

CDR3 in DNA: TGTGCCAGCAGCTTGGGCTCAAAGCTCATGAACACTGAAGCTTTCTTT. This codes for CASSLGSKLMNTEAFF. This chain connects TRBV7-2 to TRBJ1-1, with D unclear. Trimming cost V 3 bases and J 0 bases, with 14 bases left between them. The CDR3 length is 16 residues. From germline, CDR1 is SGHTA and CDR2 FQGNSA.

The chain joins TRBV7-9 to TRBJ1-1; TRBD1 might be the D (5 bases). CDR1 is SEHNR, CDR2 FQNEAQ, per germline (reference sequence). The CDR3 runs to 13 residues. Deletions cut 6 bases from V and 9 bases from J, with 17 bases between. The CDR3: CASRIGDGSKAFF. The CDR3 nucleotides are TGTGCCAGCAGGATCGGGGACGGATCCAAAGCTTTCTTT.

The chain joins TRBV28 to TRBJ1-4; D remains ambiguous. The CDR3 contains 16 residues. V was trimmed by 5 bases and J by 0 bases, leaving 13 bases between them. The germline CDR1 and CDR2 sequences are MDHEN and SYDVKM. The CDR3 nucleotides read TGTGCCAGCAGTCCGACGGTTCGGGCAACTAATGAAAAACTGTTTTTT. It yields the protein CASSPTVRATNEKLFF.

The CDR3 is CASSFGAGFGEKLFF. DNA for the CDR3: TGTGCCAGCAGCTTTGGGGCCGGCTTCGGTGAAAAACTGTTTTTT. The J gene is TRBJ1-4, the V gene TRBV7-9, with a weak D call TRBD1 (5 bases). The germline V gene encodes CDR1 SEHNR and CDR2 FQNEAQ (reference sequence). Trimming removed 3 bases from V and 7 bases from J, with 15 bases in between. The CDR3 has 15 amino acids.

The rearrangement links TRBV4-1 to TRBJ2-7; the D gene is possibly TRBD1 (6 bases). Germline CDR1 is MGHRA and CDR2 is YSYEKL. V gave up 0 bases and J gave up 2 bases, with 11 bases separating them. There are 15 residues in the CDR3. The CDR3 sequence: CASSQDMGTTYEQYF. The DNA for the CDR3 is TGCGCCAGCAGCCAAGATATGGGGACAACCTACGAGCAGTACTTC.

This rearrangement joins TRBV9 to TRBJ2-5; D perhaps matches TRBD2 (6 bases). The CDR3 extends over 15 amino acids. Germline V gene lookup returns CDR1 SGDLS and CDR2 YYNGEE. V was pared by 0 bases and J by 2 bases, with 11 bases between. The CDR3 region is CASSVDGSGQETQYF. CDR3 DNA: TGTGCCAGCAGCGTAGACGGTAGCGGACAAGAGACCCAGTACTTC.